The clone carrying this T cell receptor (beta chain) was seen repeatedly, ten times or more. What it recognizes is unknown. These data belong to a study of T cells in Graves' hyperthyroidism and ophthalmopathy. General study results and limits: Clonotypes that were expanded in thyroid above 0.001 mostly appeared in blood too.

The TCR beta CDR3 regions underwent amplification using RNA transcripts as the source. The study used the HTBI primer set for a first-round RT-PCR of the TCR CDR3. TCRdb itself ran the multiplex PCR reads through MiXCR, one entry per CDR3 protein. The data hold around 400,000 distinct CDR3 sequences, with around 25% observed a single time. CDR1 and CDR2 from the germline V gene are SNHLY and FYNNEI. CDR3 length: 15 residues. The V and J ends lost 6 bases and 5 bases, in that order; junction bases with no gene match: 9. Sequences were obtained from blood. The sequence was obtained from a man aged 45-60 years with Graves' hyperthyroidism. The chain carries TRBV2 and TRBJ2-1; 8 bases map to TRBD2. The CDR3 loop is CASRLPGTRDNEQFF. CDR3 DNA sequence: TGTGCCAGCAGGCTTCCCGGGACTAGAGACAATGAGCAGTTCTTC.